Given below is one TCR beta chain in context. No antigen is known for it. The record originates from a study of cytomegalovirus exposure and HLA in healthy donors. Study results and limitations: As confirmed in vitro, a few CMV-associated chains were specific for CMV antigens. It was only CMV serostatus that was available as immune exposure information.

The CDR3 totals 15 residues. The V end was cut by 0 bases, the J end by 5 bases, with 12 bases between. Germline lookup yields CDR1 SGHRS and CDR2 YFSETQ. Amplification used 60 Vbeta primers and 13 Jbeta primers. The method was immunoSEQ multiplex PCR; TCRdb's version includes in-frame clones alone and lacks a portion of them. Its table lists about 77,000 clones. The sequence derives from a man aged 45-65 years in good health and CMV-seropositive. J is TRBJ2-4 and V is TRBV5-1; a weak D match, TRBD2 (5 bases). Material for sequencing was PBMCs. CDR3 nucleotides: TGCGCCAGCAGCTTGGTTGCCCGGCGGGAAAACATTCAGTACTTC. Protein sequence: CASSLVARRENIQYF.